The source of this T cell receptor beta chain is a study of yellow fever vaccine responses in identical twins. Remarks on this clonotype: The antigen is not known.

Broader study findings: Twins reportedly mounted vaccine T cell responses that seemed partly convergent, partly personalized.

TCRdb used MiXCR to reprocess the RT-PCR reads, holding one entry per CDR3 protein. The profile covers 9,500 or so distinct CDR3 sequences, with roughly 85% appearing a single time and 2% to 2.5% taken by the ten largest. The sequencing here drew on T cells from blood (PBMCs), unsorted or a sorted subset (not recorded which), taken before or after yellow fever vaccination (not recorded which). The sequence came from a woman aged 18-29 years who received the yellow fever vaccine.

The CDR3 DNA reads TGTGCCAGCAGCCAAGATTGGGACCCGGTGGATGAGCAGTTCTTC. Protein: CASSQDWDPVDEQFF. The rearrangement joins TRBV4-2 to TRBJ2-1, with D possibly being TRBD1 or TRBD2 (5 bases each). The V end was cut by 0 bases, the J end by 8 bases, with 14 bases between. The V gene's germline CDR1 is LGHNA and CDR2 YNFKEQ. The CDR3 totals 15 residues.